These T cell receptor beta chains were read from a single sample in a study of T-cell memory formation after mild COVID-19. TCRdb analysed the 5' RACE reads with MiXCR anew, one entry per CDR3 protein. The sample yields about 50,000 distinct CDR3 sequences, 9.3% seen once. Sequenced sample: PBMCs or a T cell subset sorted from them (not recorded which). These receptors all come from an adult woman who had mild COVID-19 (a few samples of this study predate the infection). Cell type and time point are not known. Each CDR3 is given with its conserved first and last residue. The order of the fields is D gene, V gene, CDR3 length, J gene, CDR3 protein. D genes are given only for firm matches.

d_gene: TRBD2
v_gene: TRBV5-1
len: 17
j_gene: TRBJ2-7
CDR3aa: CASSLRPGGEWGYEQYF

d_gene: TRBD2
v_gene: TRBV6-5
len: 14
j_gene: TRBJ2-7
CDR3aa: CASSQGLAAYEQYF

d_gene: TRBD2
v_gene: TRBV29-1
len: 16
j_gene: TRBJ2-5
CDR3aa: CSVQGSGTSGGETQYF

d_gene: NA
v_gene: TRBV6-5
len: 15
j_gene: TRBJ2-5
CDR3aa: CASSYSAGRIETQYF

d_gene: NA
v_gene: TRBV10-3
len: 11
j_gene: TRBJ2-1
CDR3aa: CAISVATEQFF

d_gene: TRBD1
v_gene: TRBV3-1
len: 15
j_gene: TRBJ2-7
CDR3aa: CASSHPGQGSYEQYF

d_gene: NA
v_gene: TRBV7-2
len: 17
j_gene: TRBJ2-1
CDR3aa: CASSLAFRDLAYNEQFF

d_gene: TRBD1
v_gene: TRBV5-1
len: 16
j_gene: TRBJ2-7
CDR3aa: CASSLDTGAFRNEQYF

d_gene: NA
v_gene: TRBV24-1
len: 15
j_gene: TRBJ2-1
CDR3aa: CATRGEGARDNEQFF

d_gene: NA
v_gene: TRBV11-2
len: 15
j_gene: TRBJ1-1
CDR3aa: CASSPSGIMNTEAFF

d_gene: NA
v_gene: TRBV5-6
len: 15
j_gene: TRBJ2-1
CDR3aa: CASSLDRRNHNEQFF

d_gene: NA
v_gene: TRBV4-2
len: 17
j_gene: TRBJ2-3
CDR3aa: CASSQDFGGPRTDTQYF

d_gene: NA
v_gene: TRBV24-1
len: 11
j_gene: TRBJ2-5
CDR3aa: CATSGGETQYF

d_gene: TRBD2
v_gene: TRBV20-1
len: 14
j_gene: TRBJ2-3
CDR3aa: CSARLAGRTDTQYF

d_gene: NA
v_gene: TRBV30
len: 14
j_gene: TRBJ2-1
CDR3aa: CAWSVLQGGNEQFF

d_gene: TRBD1
v_gene: TRBV19
len: 15
j_gene: TRBJ1-1
CDR3aa: CASTPGQGRNTEAFF

d_gene: NA
v_gene: TRBV18
len: 14
j_gene: TRBJ1-1
CDR3aa: CASSPPNGNTEAFF

d_gene: TRBD1
v_gene: TRBV10-3
len: 15
j_gene: TRBJ2-7
CDR3aa: CAISESNRGSDEQYF

d_gene: NA
v_gene: TRBV5-5
len: 14
j_gene: TRBJ2-5
CDR3aa: CASSSAIAGETQYF

d_gene: NA
v_gene: TRBV4-2
len: 16
j_gene: TRBJ1-1
CDR3aa: CASSQDWAGKNTEAFF

d_gene: NA
v_gene: TRBV5-1
len: 14
j_gene: TRBJ2-7
CDR3aa: CASTSGTVSYEQYF

d_gene: NA
v_gene: TRBV7-2
len: 14
j_gene: TRBJ1-3
CDR3aa: CASSLRGSQNTIYF

d_gene: NA
v_gene: TRBV2
len: 14
j_gene: TRBJ2-6
CDR3aa: CASSWGSGANVLTF

d_gene: TRBD1
v_gene: TRBV7-9
len: 15
j_gene: TRBJ2-5
CDR3aa: CASSRTGGGQETQYF

d_gene: NA
v_gene: TRBV4-1
len: 17
j_gene: TRBJ2-3
CDR3aa: CASSRPQSSVGTDTQYF

d_gene: TRBD2
v_gene: TRBV11-2
len: 17
j_gene: TRBJ2-7
CDR3aa: CASSPLTGRLNLYEQYF

d_gene: NA
v_gene: TRBV25-1
len: 12
j_gene: TRBJ2-7
CDR3aa: CASSERSYEQYF

d_gene: NA
v_gene: TRBV18
len: 16
j_gene: TRBJ1-5
CDR3aa: CASSPLPPLLHQPQHF

d_gene: TRBD2
v_gene: TRBV5-4
len: 15
j_gene: TRBJ2-7
CDR3aa: CASSLEAGGVYEQYF

d_gene: NA
v_gene: TRBV3-1
len: 16
j_gene: TRBJ2-3
CDR3aa: CASSQERDASTDTQYF

d_gene: NA
v_gene: TRBV12-3/TRBV12-4
len: 16
j_gene: TRBJ2-3
CDR3aa: CASTLGRGTYTDTQYF

d_gene: NA
v_gene: TRBV12-3/TRBV12-4
len: 16
j_gene: TRBJ2-1
CDR3aa: CASSPQGGISYNEQFF

d_gene: NA
v_gene: TRBV10-3
len: 13
j_gene: TRBJ2-3
CDR3aa: CAISESNADTQYF

d_gene: TRBD1
v_gene: TRBV6-5
len: 13
j_gene: TRBJ2-5
CDR3aa: CATLTGGRETQYF

d_gene: NA
v_gene: TRBV25-1
len: 13
j_gene: TRBJ2-1
CDR3aa: CASRESSYNEQFF

d_gene: NA
v_gene: TRBV6-1
len: 14
j_gene: TRBJ2-2
CDR3aa: CASSLVGDTGELFF

d_gene: NA
v_gene: TRBV7-2
len: 13
j_gene: TRBJ2-3
CDR3aa: CASSLWLTDTQYF

d_gene: NA
v_gene: TRBV7-7
len: 13
j_gene: TRBJ2-1
CDR3aa: CASSSVGRNEQFF

d_gene: NA
v_gene: TRBV24-1
len: 12
j_gene: TRBJ2-7
CDR3aa: CATSNALGEQYF

d_gene: NA
v_gene: TRBV4-3
len: 14
j_gene: TRBJ2-3
CDR3aa: CASSQDVGTDTQYF

d_gene: NA
v_gene: TRBV5-1
len: 11
j_gene: TRBJ2-3
CDR3aa: CASRGSDTQYF

d_gene: TRBD1
v_gene: TRBV20-1
len: 14
j_gene: TRBJ1-2
CDR3aa: CSAEGRDRGIGYTF

d_gene: TRBD1
v_gene: TRBV5-1
len: 15
j_gene: TRBJ1-1
CDR3aa: CASSLDGAGGTEAFF

d_gene: TRBD1
v_gene: TRBV7-6
len: 12
j_gene: TRBJ2-7
CDR3aa: CASSRTGTGLYF

d_gene: NA
v_gene: TRBV7-8
len: 15
j_gene: TRBJ2-3
CDR3aa: CASSFRGRSTDTQYF

d_gene: NA
v_gene: TRBV20-1
len: 13
j_gene: TRBJ2-7
CDR3aa: CSASHRIPYEQYF

d_gene: NA
v_gene: TRBV30
len: 13
j_gene: TRBJ1-1
CDR3aa: CAWSGPGNTEAFF

d_gene: TRBD2
v_gene: TRBV11-3
len: 15
j_gene: TRBJ2-1
CDR3aa: CASSLGGTRGTTGFF

d_gene: NA
v_gene: TRBV5-1
len: 12
j_gene: TRBJ2-7
CDR3aa: CASSWNSYEQYF

d_gene: NA
v_gene: TRBV2
len: 16
j_gene: TRBJ1-6
CDR3aa: CASSEGWGRTNSPLHF

d_gene: NA
v_gene: TRBV5-6
len: 12
j_gene: TRBJ2-3
CDR3aa: CASSLNSYTQYF